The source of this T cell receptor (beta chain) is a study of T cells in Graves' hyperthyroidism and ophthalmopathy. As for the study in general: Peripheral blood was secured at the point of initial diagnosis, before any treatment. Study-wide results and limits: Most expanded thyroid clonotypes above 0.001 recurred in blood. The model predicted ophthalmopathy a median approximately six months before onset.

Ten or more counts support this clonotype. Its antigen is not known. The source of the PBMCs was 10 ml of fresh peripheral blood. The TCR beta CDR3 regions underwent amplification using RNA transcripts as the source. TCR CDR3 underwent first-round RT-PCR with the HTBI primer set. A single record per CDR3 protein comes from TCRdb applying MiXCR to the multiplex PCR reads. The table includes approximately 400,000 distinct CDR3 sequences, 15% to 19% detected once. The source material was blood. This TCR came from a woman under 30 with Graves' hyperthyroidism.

In nucleotides, the CDR3 is TGCAGTGCCCTTGGAAAGAGTGTGAATGAGCAGTTCTTC. As protein: CSALGKSVNEQFF. The V call is TRBV20-1, the J call TRBJ2-1; D remains ambiguous. The V gene's germline CDR1 is DFQATT and CDR2 SNEGSKA (reference sequence). Trimming took 6 bases from V and 7 from J, leaving 16 bases between them. The CDR3 covers 13 residues.